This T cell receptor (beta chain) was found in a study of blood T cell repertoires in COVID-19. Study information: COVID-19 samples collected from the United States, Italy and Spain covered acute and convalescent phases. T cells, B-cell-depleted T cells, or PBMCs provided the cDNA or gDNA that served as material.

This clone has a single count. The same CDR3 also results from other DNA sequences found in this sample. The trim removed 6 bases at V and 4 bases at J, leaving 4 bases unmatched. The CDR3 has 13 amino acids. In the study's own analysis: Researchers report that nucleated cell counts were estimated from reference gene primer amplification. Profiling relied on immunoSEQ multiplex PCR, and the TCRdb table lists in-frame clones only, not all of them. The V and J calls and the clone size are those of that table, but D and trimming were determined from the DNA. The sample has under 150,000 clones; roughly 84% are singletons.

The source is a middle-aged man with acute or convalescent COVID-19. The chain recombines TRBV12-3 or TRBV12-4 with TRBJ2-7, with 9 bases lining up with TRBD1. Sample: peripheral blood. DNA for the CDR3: TGTGCCAGCAGCCCGGGACAGGGTTACGAGCAGTACTTC. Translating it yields CASSPGQGYEQYF.